Listed below are T cell receptor beta chains from one sample, sequenced in a study of glioma-infiltrating T cells. TCRdb reprocessed the multiplex PCR reads with MiXCR, giving one entry per CDR3 protein. Of under 200,000 distinct CDR3 sequences in the sample, under 55% were seen once. The sample was glioma tissue, nonneoplastic brain tissue, or PBMCs (not recorded which). These receptors originate from a human donor with low-grade glioma or glioblastoma, undergoing nonglioma brain surgery, or in good health (not recorded which). The CDR3 runs from the conserved cysteine through the conserved F or W. The D gene is left open where the match is weak. Rows may omit the clone size; those that give it use once, few, many or a size class.

D gene: NA; clone size: once; J gene: TRBJ2-1; V gene: TRBV6-1; CDR3 DNA: TGTGCCAGCAGACCCGACAGTTCTAGATCCTACAATGAGCAGTTCTTC; CDR3 protein: CASRPDSSRSYNEQFF
D gene: TRBD1; clone size: few; J gene: TRBJ2-1; V gene: TRBV29-1; CDR3 DNA: TGCAGCGTTGGCTCCGGGACAGGGGTAGAGCAGTTCTTC; CDR3 protein: CSVGSGTGVEQFF
D gene: NA; clone size: NA; J gene: TRBJ1-2; V gene: TRBV29-1; CDR3 DNA: TGCAGCGTTGAAGTCCACAAGCCCTGGAGCTACACCTTC; CDR3 protein: CSVEVHKPWSYTF
D gene: TRBD1; clone size: NA; J gene: TRBJ1-1; V gene: TRBV10-3; CDR3 DNA: TGTGCCATCAGTGAGTCTGGACAGGGGAACACTGAAGCTTTCTTT; CDR3 protein: CAISESGQGNTEAFF
D gene: TRBD2; clone size: NA; J gene: TRBJ2-3; V gene: TRBV3-1; CDR3 DNA: TGTGCCAGCAGACAAGCGGGAGGACATGCAGATACGCAGTATTTT; CDR3 protein: CASRQAGGHADTQYF
D gene: TRBD2; clone size: once; J gene: TRBJ2-7; V gene: TRBV7-2; CDR3 DNA: TGTGCCAGCAGATCTAAACCGGGAGGGCCGCAGGAGCAGTACTTC; CDR3 protein: CASRSKPGGPQEQYF
D gene: NA; clone size: NA; J gene: TRBJ2-5; V gene: TRBV28; CDR3 DNA: TGTGTTAGCAGTTCTCCCCCCACGGAGACCCAGTACTTC; CDR3 protein: CVSSSPPTETQYF
D gene: TRBD1; clone size: NA; J gene: TRBJ2-7; V gene: TRBV29-1; CDR3 DNA: TGCAGCGCTATCGGACAGGGTACCTACGAGCAGTACTTC; CDR3 protein: CSAIGQGTYEQYF
D gene: NA; clone size: few; J gene: TRBJ2-6; V gene: TRBV6-1; CDR3 DNA: TGTGCCACCCAGAACTCTGGGGCCAACGTCCTGACTTTC; CDR3 protein: CATQNSGANVLTF
D gene: NA; clone size: many; J gene: TRBJ2-7; V gene: TRBV28; CDR3 DNA: TGTGCCAGCAGTTTATCGGGGCCCGAGCAGTACTTC; CDR3 protein: CASSLSGPEQYF
D gene: NA; clone size: NA; J gene: TRBJ1-1; V gene: TRBV4-1; CDR3 DNA: TGCGCCAGCAGCCAAGAGGGGGGGAGCATGAACACTGAAGCTTTCTTT; CDR3 protein: CASSQEGGSMNTEAFF
D gene: NA; clone size: NA; J gene: TRBJ2-3; V gene: TRBV4-1; CDR3 DNA: TGCGCCAGCAGCCAAGATGGCAGTATCACAGATACGCAGTATTTT; CDR3 protein: CASSQDGSITDTQYF
D gene: NA; clone size: many; J gene: TRBJ1-3; V gene: TRBV28; CDR3 DNA: TGTGCCAGCTTTAGCACCTCTATCTCTGGAAACACCATATATTTT; CDR3 protein: CASFSTSISGNTIYF
D gene: NA; clone size: many; J gene: TRBJ1-2; V gene: TRBV6-1; CDR3 DNA: TGTGCCAGCAGTGAATTGGTTATACATGGCTACACCTTC; CDR3 protein: CASSELVIHGYTF
D gene: NA; clone size: NA; J gene: TRBJ1-1; V gene: TRBV19; CDR3 DNA: TGTGCCAGTAATTCGGGGGCTGAAGCTTTCTTT; CDR3 protein: CASNSGAEAFF
D gene: NA; clone size: NA; J gene: TRBJ2-7; V gene: TRBV18; CDR3 DNA: TGTGCCAGCTCATCATGCAGAGACGAGAAGTACTTC; CDR3 protein: CASSSCRDEKYF
D gene: NA; clone size: once; J gene: TRBJ1-2; V gene: TRBV5-1; CDR3 DNA: TGCGCCAGCAGCCCGGACCCTATGGCATATGTCTACACCTTC; CDR3 protein: CASSPDPMAYVYTF
D gene: NA; clone size: many; J gene: TRBJ2-5; V gene: TRBV12-3/TRBV12-4; CDR3 DNA: TGTGCCAGCAGCCTGGCAGGGGAATACCAAGAGACCCAGTACTTC; CDR3 protein: CASSLAGEYQETQYF
D gene: NA; clone size: NA; J gene: TRBJ2-1; V gene: TRBV6-2/TRBV6-3; CDR3 DNA: TGTGCCAGCAGTTCTGGGGCGTCCAATGAGCAGTTCTTC; CDR3 protein: CASSSGASNEQFF
D gene: NA; clone size: NA; J gene: TRBJ2-7; V gene: TRBV7-9; CDR3 DNA: TGTGCCAGCAGTCAAGACACAGGGTTCAGGGGTGAGCAGTACTTC; CDR3 protein: CASSQDTGFRGEQYF
D gene: NA; clone size: many; J gene: TRBJ1-1; V gene: TRBV20-1; CDR3 DNA: TGCAGTGCTAGGGGGCGTGGGGAGACTGAAGCTTTCTTT; CDR3 protein: CSARGRGETEAFF
D gene: TRBD2; clone size: NA; J gene: TRBJ2-1; V gene: TRBV6-6; CDR3 DNA: TGTGCCAGCAGCTTAGCGGGAGTTCGAAATGAGCAGTCCTTC; CDR3 protein: CASSLAGVRNEQSF
D gene: TRBD2; clone size: NA; J gene: TRBJ2-5; V gene: TRBV5-1; CDR3 DNA: TGCGCCAGCAGCCTAAACTTGGTGCTAGCGGAGAAAGAGACCCAGTACTTC; CDR3 protein: CASSLNLVLAEKETQYF
D gene: TRBD2; clone size: medium-sized; J gene: TRBJ2-1; V gene: TRBV20-1; CDR3 DNA: TGCAGTGCTAGACCCGGGACTAGCGGGATTGGGAATGAGCAGTTCTTC; CDR3 protein: CSARPGTSGIGNEQFF
D gene: TRBD1; clone size: few; J gene: TRBJ2-4; V gene: TRBV7-8; CDR3 DNA: TGTGCCAGCAGCCCAAACAGGGGAGAGGGTGCCAAAAACATTCAGTACTTC; CDR3 protein: CASSPNRGEGAKNIQYF
D gene: NA; clone size: few; J gene: TRBJ2-4; V gene: TRBV10-3; CDR3 DNA: TGTGCCACCAACAGCGATCCCAAAAACATTCAGTACTTC; CDR3 protein: CATNSDPKNIQYF
D gene: TRBD2; clone size: NA; J gene: TRBJ2-7; V gene: TRBV20-1; CDR3 DNA: TGCAGTGCTAGCGGGGGACTAGCGGGAGATGACAATGAGCAGTACTTC; CDR3 protein: CSASGGLAGDDNEQYF
D gene: NA; clone size: NA; J gene: TRBJ2-1; V gene: TRBV19; CDR3 DNA: TGTGCCAGTAAGGAGAGCTCCTACAATGAGCAGCTCTTC; CDR3 protein: CASKESSYNEQLF
D gene: NA; clone size: few; J gene: TRBJ2-2; V gene: TRBV20-1; CDR3 DNA: TGCAGTGCTATATCCGGGAGAGGAACCGGGGAGCTGTTTTTT; CDR3 protein: CSAISGRGTGELFF
D gene: NA; clone size: few; J gene: TRBJ2-7; V gene: TRBV14; CDR3 DNA: TGTGCCAGCAGCCTCGGACAGATCTACGAGCAGTACTTC; CDR3 protein: CASSLGQIYEQYF
D gene: TRBD1; clone size: NA; J gene: TRBJ2-1; V gene: TRBV4-1; CDR3 DNA: TGCGCCAGCAGCCAAGCAGGGGGCTCCTACAATGAGCAGTTCTTC; CDR3 protein: CASSQAGGSYNEQFF